These T cell receptor beta chains were read from a single sample in a study of blood T cell repertoires in COVID-19. The method was immunoSEQ multiplex PCR; TCRdb's version includes in-frame clones alone and lacks a portion of them. The sample includes 150,000 to 200,000 clones, roughly nine tenths of them seen just once. Sequenced sample: peripheral blood. The receptor set was obtained from a man between 18 and 35 years old who had recovered from COVID-19. CDR3s include the opening cysteine and the closing phenylalanine or tryptophan. A D gene is named only where the DNA matches it firmly. Some rows have no size entry. The others give once, few or many, or a class for an expanded clone.

TRBJ2-7,.,TRBV29-1,.,CSVKGEKGSSYEQYF,TGCAGCGTTAAGGGGGAGAAGGGTAGCTCCTACGAGCAGTACTTC
TRBJ2-7,TRBD2,TRBV4-1,.,CASSPRREGLEQYF,TGCGCCAGCAGCCCTAGGCGGGAGGGGCTCGAGCAGTACTTC
TRBJ2-7,TRBD2,TRBV2,.,CASGLAGDEQYF,TGTGCCAGCGGACTAGCGGGAGATGAGCAGTACTTC
TRBJ1-5,TRBD1,TRBV6-5,.,CASSDRGGSNQPQHF,TGTGCCAGCAGCGACAGGGGCGGTAGCAATCAGCCCCAGCATTTT
TRBJ2-7,.,TRBV3-1/TRBV3-2,.,CASSQESSSYEQYF,TGTGCCAGCAGCCAAGAGAGTAGCTCCTACGAGCAGTACTTC
TRBJ1-5,.,TRBV27,.,CASSRIGGYQPQHF,TGTGCCAGCAGTCGGATAGGGGGTTATCAGCCCCAGCATTTT
TRBJ1-5,TRBD1,TRBV25-1,.,CASSKGQHNQPQHF,TGTGCCAGCAGTAAGGGACAGCACAATCAGCCCCAGCATTTT
TRBJ2-1,TRBD2,TRBV9,.,CASSVVGVAGSEQFF,TGTGCCAGCAGCGTAGTAGGGGTAGCGGGAAGTGAGCAGTTCTTC
TRBJ2-2,TRBD1,TRBV6-6,.,CASSYSNRGFTGELFF,TGTGCCAGCAGTTACTCGAACAGGGGTTTCACCGGGGAGCTGTTTTTT
TRBJ1-1,.,TRBV5-1,.,CASSQNQQGEAFF,TGCGCCAGCAGCCAAAACCAACAGGGTGAAGCTTTCTTT
TRBJ2-7,TRBD2,TRBV27,once,CASSLLAGSREQYF,TGTGCCAGCAGTTTACTAGCGGGATCACGGGAGCAGTACTTC
TRBJ1-1,.,TRBV6-6,.,CASSADWYNTEAFF,TGTGCCAGCAGTGCGGACTGGTACAACACTGAAGCTTTCTTT
TRBJ2-2,TRBD2,TRBV7-3,.,CASRPTSGNTGELFF,TGTGCCAGCAGACCGACTAGCGGAAACACCGGGGAGCTGTTTTTT
TRBJ2-3,TRBD1,TRBV28,.,CASSKGQGRRTDTQYF,TGTGCCAGCAGCAAGGGACAGGGTAGGAGGACAGATACGCAGTATTTT
TRBJ1-1,.,TRBV12-3/TRBV12-4,.,CASSLAPLGEAFF,TGTGCCAGCAGTTTAGCCCCCCTCGGTGAAGCTTTCTTT
TRBJ1-5,.,TRBV6-1,.,CASSAALVSNQPQHF,TGTGCCAGCAGTGCAGCTCTTGTCAGCAATCAGCCCCAGCATTTT
TRBJ1-1,.,TRBV4-1,.,CASSKQGLGNTEAFF,TGCGCCAGCAGCAAACAGGGTTTGGGGAACACTGAAGCTTTCTTT
TRBJ2-7,.,TRBV9,.,CASSPGGVSYEQYF,TGTGCCAGCAGCCCCGGGGGAGTTTCCTACGAGCAGTACTTC
TRBJ1-1,.,TRBV7-8,.,CASSLRQVVNTEAFF,TGTGCCAGCAGCCTCCGACAGGTAGTGAACACTGAAGCTTTCTTT
TRBJ2-2,.,TRBV7-2,once,CASSFASSVTNTGELFF,TGTGCCAGCAGCTTCGCTTCTAGCGTAACGAACACCGGGGAGCTGTTTTTT
TRBJ2-4,.,TRBV3-1/TRBV3-2,.,CASSQGLAGGGNIQYF,TGTGCCAGCAGCCAAGGACTAGCCGGAGGGGGAAACATTCAGTACTTC
TRBJ1-2,.,TRBV4-1,.,CASSQDQIRGSNYGYTF,TGCGCCAGCAGCCAAGATCAAATTCGGGGTTCTAACTATGGCTACACCTTC